This T cell receptor beta chain appears in the sequencing data of a study of T cell responses to AZD1222 COVID-19 vaccine. Study information: Both about-4-week and about-12-week second-dose recipients were combined.

The germline CDR1 and CDR2 sequences are MDHEN and SYDVKM. The CDR3 has 16 amino acids. V lost 4 bases to trimming and J lost 2 bases; unmatched junction nucleotides: 6. Sequenced by immunoSEQ multiplex PCR; TCRdb stores in-frame clones only, minus some. The sample lists about 110,000 clones; about 90% were seen once. Sequenced material: peripheral blood, taken on day 0 of AZD1222 vaccination. The chain joins TRBV28 to TRBJ2-1; 9 nucleotides agree with TRBD2. This receptor was taken from an adult in good health. CDR3 DNA: TGTGCCAGCAGTTCCCCAGCGGGGGGCGCCTACAATGAGCAGTTCTTC. Translated: CASSSPAGGAYNEQFF.